The clone carrying this TCR beta chain was seen only a few times. Its target is not known. A single record per CDR3 protein comes from TCRdb applying MiXCR to the RT-PCR reads. Here the sample spans more than 450,000 distinct CDR3 sequences, around 11% being singletons. The data are from a study of response to subunit inactivated influenza vaccine. Study-level results: With each seasonal influenza vaccination, the authors suggested, few new T cells are recruited.

V lost 5 bases to trimming and J lost 8 bases, with 16 bases between them. The CDR3 runs 14 residues. Germline V lookup: CDR1 MGHDK, CDR2 SYGVNS. This rearrangement joins TRBV25-1 to TRBJ2-1, with D maybe TRBD2 (5 bases). The input for sequencing was PBMCs from blood, taken on the day of vaccination. The sequence was obtained from a man aged 45-65 years who received an inactivated influenza vaccine. The CDR3 loop reads CASSPEVSDHEQFF. CDR3 nucleotides: TGTGCCAGCAGTCCGGAGGTATCCGACCATGAGCAGTTCTTC.